The T cell receptor beta chain described here comes from a study of CD8 T cells in ankylosing spondylitis. Germline V CDR1 and CDR2: LGHNA, YNFKEQ. Deletions cut 2 bases from V and 9 bases from J, with 11 bases between. CDR3 length: 13 amino acids. This clonotype was seen repeatedly, ten times or more. TCRdb called the 5' RACE reads again in MiXCR, with one record for every CDR3 protein. The table lists 300,000 to 350,000 distinct CDR3 sequences, roughly 14% of them singletons. The sample taken for sequencing was blood, either unsorted or a sorted T cell fraction (not recorded which). The V gene is TRBV4-2, the J gene TRBJ2-1; tentatively, D is TRBD1 (6 bases). The sequence was collected from a male donor with ankylosing spondylitis or in good health (not recorded which). The CDR3 loop reads CASSQNRAGEQFF. DNA of the CDR3: TGTGCCAGCAGCCAAAACAGGGCCGGTGAGCAGTTCTTC.